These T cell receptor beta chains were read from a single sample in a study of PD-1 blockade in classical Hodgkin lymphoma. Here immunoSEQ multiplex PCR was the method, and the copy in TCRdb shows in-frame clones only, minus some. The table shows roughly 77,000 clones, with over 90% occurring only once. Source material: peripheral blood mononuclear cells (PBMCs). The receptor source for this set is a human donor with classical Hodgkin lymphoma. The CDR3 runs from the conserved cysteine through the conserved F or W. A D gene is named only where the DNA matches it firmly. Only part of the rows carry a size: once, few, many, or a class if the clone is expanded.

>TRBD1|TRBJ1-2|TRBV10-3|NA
TGTGCCATCAGTGAGCAGGGGGCTGTCTATGGCTACACCTTC
CAISEQGAVYGYTF
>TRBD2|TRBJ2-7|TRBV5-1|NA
TGCGCCAGCAGCTTGGACGGGACTAGCGGCGAGCAGTACTTC
CASSLDGTSGEQYF
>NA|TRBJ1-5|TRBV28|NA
TGTGCCAGCACCCAAAACGGACGGGGACGGCCCCAGCATTTT
CASTQNGRGRPQHF
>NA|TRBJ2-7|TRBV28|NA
TGTGCCAGCAGTTTCCCCCGGACAACCCCCTACGAGCGGTACTTC
CASSFPRTTPYERYF
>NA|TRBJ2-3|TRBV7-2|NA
TGTGCCAGCAGCTTATGGGGAGGGCAGTATTTT
CASSLWGGQYF
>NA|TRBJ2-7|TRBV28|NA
TGTGCCAGCAGTTCATTGCGCGAGCAGTACTTC
CASSSLREQYF
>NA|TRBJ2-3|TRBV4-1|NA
TGCGCCAGCAGCCCAGCTGGCGGGGATGATACGCAGTATTTT
CASSPAGGDDTQYF
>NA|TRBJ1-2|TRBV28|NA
TGTGCCAGCGGGGAGGTGGAAATGGGGGGCTACACCTTC
CASGEVEMGGYTF
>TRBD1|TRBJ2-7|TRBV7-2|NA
TGTGCCAGCAGCTTAGGGTCAGGGGGTAGCGCCTACGAGCAGTACTTC
CASSLGSGGSAYEQYF
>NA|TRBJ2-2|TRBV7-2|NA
TGTGCCAGCAGCTTTCGGTTGTTTCGCACCGGGGAGCTGTTTTTT
CASSFRLFRTGELFF
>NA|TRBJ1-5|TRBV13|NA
TGTGCCAGCAGCTTAGGCCCTCCAGGGGCGCGGGAGCAGCCCCAGCATTTT
CASSLGPPGAREQPQHF
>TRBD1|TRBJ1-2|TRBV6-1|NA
TGTGCCATCAACGTCGGACAGGGGGCGGACGGCTACACCTTC
CAINVGQGADGYTF
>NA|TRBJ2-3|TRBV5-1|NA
TGCGCCAGCAGCTTGGAGGGGAGCACAGATACGCAGTATTTT
CASSLEGSTDTQYF
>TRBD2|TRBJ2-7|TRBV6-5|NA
TGTGCCAGCAGTCGAGCGGGGGGCCCATCCTACGAGCAGTACTTC
CASSRAGGPSYEQYF
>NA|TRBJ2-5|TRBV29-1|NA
TGCAGCGCTGTACTAGGAGGAGAGACCCAGTACTTC
CSAVLGGETQYF
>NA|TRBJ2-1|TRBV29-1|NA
TGCAGCGTGCTCGCCCCGTTGACCTACAATGAGCAGTTCTTC
CSVLAPLTYNEQFF
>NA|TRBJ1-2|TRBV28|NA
TGTGCCAGCAGTTTTCTTACGGGTTCCTATGGCTACACCTTC
CASSFLTGSYGYTF
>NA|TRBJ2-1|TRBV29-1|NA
TGCAGCGCCTTTAGGGGGACATCTCGCTACAATGAGCAGTTCTTC
CSAFRGTSRYNEQFF
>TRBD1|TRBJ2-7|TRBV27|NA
TGTGCCAGCAGCGCACCGGGACAGGGACAGTACTTC
CASSAPGQGQYF
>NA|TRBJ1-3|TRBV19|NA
TGTGCCAGTAGTCAGGGTTCGCGGGGAAACACCATATATTTT
CASSQGSRGNTIYF
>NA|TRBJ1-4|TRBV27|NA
TGTGCCAGCAGTTTCACCGGGACAACTCGGTCAACTAATGAAAAACTGTTTTTT
CASSFTGTTRSTNEKLFF
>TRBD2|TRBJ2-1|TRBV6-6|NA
TGTGCCAGCAGAGCTTCGGGGGGGCAGGTTGAGCAGTTCTTC
CASRASGGQVEQFF
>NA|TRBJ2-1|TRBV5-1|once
TGCGCCAGCAGCTTGGTCACCGCCTACAATGAGCAGTTCTTC
CASSLVTAYNEQFF
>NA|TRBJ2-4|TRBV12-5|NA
TGTGCTAGTGGTTTGGTCTCACCCTCCACAAGACACCTTCTAGCCAAAAACATTCAGTACTTC
CASGLVSPSTRHLLAKNIQYF
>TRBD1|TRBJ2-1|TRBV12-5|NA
TGTGCTAGTGGTTTGGTACAGGGGGTCCACAATGAGCAGTTCTTC
CASGLVQGVHNEQFF
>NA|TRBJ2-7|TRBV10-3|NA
TGTGCCATCAGTGAGTCTTCGGGGCCCGCCGAGCACGAGCAGTACTTC
CAISESSGPAEHEQYF
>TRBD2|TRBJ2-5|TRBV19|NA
TGTGCCAGTAGTATCTACCCCGGGGGACTAGATCAAGAGACCCAGTACTTC
CASSIYPGGLDQETQYF
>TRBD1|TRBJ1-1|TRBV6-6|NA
TGTGCCAGCACCGCGACAGGGAGCCCTACGGGCACTGAAGCTTTCTTT
CASTATGSPTGTEAFF
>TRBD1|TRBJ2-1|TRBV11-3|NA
TGTGCCAGCAGCTTGGGGGACAGTGTCTACAATGAGCAGTTCTTC
CASSLGDSVYNEQFF
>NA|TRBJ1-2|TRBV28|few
TGTGCCAGCAATCCTGGGGGCCCGGATGGCTACACCTTC
CASNPGGPDGYTF
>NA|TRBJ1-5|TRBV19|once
TGTGCCAGTAGTATAGGGGTTGGGGGGGCAAGCGTAAGGAATCAGCCCCAGCATTTT
CASSIGVGGASVRNQPQHF
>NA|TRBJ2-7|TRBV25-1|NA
TGTGCCAGCAGGTACCTTTACGAGCAGTACTTC
CASRYLYEQYF
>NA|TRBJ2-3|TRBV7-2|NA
TGTGCCAGCAGCTCGCAGGGGCCCACAGATACGCAGTATTTT
CASSSQGPTDTQYF
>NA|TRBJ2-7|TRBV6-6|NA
TGTGCCAGCAGCCCGGGGGGACAGCCTCCTTCCGAGCAGTACTTC
CASSPGGQPPSEQYF
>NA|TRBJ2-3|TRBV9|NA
TGTGCCAGCAGCGTAGAGGCCCGCACAGATACGCAGTATTTT
CASSVEARTDTQYF
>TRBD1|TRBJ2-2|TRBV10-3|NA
TGTGCCATCAGTTTTCGAACCACAGGGGGCGCAGGGGTAACCGGGGAGCTGTTTTTT
CAISFRTTGGAGVTGELFF
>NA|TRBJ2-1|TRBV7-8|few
TGTGCCAGCAGTCACCCGGGACAGCAGTTCTTC
CASSHPGQQFF
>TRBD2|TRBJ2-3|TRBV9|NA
TGTGCCAGCAGCGTACTTTGGGGGACTAGCGGGGGCACAGATACGCAGTATTTT
CASSVLWGTSGGTDTQYF
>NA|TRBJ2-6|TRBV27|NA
TGTGCCAGCAGTTCCTTATCTGGGGCCAACGTCCTGACTTTC
CASSSLSGANVLTF
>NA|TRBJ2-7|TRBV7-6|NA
TGTGCCAGCAGCCTAACACCTGGGTCCCTGGGCGAGCAGTACTTC
CASSLTPGSLGEQYF
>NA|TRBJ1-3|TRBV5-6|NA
TGTGCCAGCAGCTCGACCCGAGGCTCTGGAAACACCATATATTTT
CASSSTRGSGNTIYF
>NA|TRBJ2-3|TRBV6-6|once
TGTGCCAGCAGTTACTCGATGGGGGGGGCCGATACGCAGTATTTT
CASSYSMGGADTQYF
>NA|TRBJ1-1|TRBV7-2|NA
TGTGCCAGCAGCTTAGAGACACGCATGAACACTGAAGCTTTCTTT
CASSLETRMNTEAFF
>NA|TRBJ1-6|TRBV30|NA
TGTGCCTGGAGTTCCCGGACAAATAATTCACCCCTCCACTTT
CAWSSRTNNSPLHF
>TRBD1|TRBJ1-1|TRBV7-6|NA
TGTGCCAGCAGCTTAGAGGCAGGGGGCTATGGGGCTTTCTTT
CASSLEAGGYGAFF
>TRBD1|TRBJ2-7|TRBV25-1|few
TGTGCCAGCAGCCGCGGAGGGACAGGGGGCTACGAGCAGTACTTC
CASSRGGTGGYEQYF
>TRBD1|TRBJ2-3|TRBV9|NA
TGTGCCAGCAGCCCGAGTCTCATATGGGACAGATTCACAGATACGCAGTATTTT
CASSPSLIWDRFTDTQYF
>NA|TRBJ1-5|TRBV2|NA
TGTGCCAGCAGTGGGTTCGGGGGAGGAGATCAGCCCCAGCATTTT
CASSGFGGGDQPQHF
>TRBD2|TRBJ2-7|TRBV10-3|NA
TGTGCCATCAGTGAGCGCCTTGGAAGGCAGTCTAGCGGATCCTACGAGCAGTACTTC
CAISERLGRQSSGSYEQYF
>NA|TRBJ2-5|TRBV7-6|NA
TGTGCCAGCAGCTTATCAGCTACGGGGACCCAGTACTTC
CASSLSATGTQYF
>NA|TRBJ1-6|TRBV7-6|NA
TGTGCCAGCAGTCCGTCGGTGGGGCCAAATTCACCCCTCCACTTT
CASSPSVGPNSPLHF